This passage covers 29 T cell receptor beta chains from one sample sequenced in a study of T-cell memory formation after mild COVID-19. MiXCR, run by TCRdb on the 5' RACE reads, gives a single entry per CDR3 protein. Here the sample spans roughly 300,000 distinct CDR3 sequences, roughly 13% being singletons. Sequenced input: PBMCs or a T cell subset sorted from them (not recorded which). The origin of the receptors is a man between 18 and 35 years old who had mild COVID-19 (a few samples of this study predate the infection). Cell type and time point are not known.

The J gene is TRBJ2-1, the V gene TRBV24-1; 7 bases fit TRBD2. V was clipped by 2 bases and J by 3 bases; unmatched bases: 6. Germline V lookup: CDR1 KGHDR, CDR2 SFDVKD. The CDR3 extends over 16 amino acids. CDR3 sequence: CATSDSSAGHYNEQFF. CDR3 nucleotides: TGTGCCACCAGTGATTCCTCAGCGGGGCACTACAATGAGCAGTTCTTC.

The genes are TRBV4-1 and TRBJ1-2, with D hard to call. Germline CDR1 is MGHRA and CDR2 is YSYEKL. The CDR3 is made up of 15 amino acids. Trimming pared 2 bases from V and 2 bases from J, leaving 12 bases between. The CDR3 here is CASSQIRSGNYGYTF. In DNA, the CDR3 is TGCGCCAGCAGCCAAATCAGGTCGGGGAACTATGGCTACACCTTC.

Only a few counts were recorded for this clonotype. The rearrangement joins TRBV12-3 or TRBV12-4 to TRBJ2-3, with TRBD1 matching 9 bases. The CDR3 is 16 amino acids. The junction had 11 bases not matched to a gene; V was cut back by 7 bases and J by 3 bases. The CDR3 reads CASTLGPGQGTDTQYF. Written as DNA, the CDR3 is TGTGCCAGCACCCTAGGACCGGGACAGGGAACAGATACGCAGTATTTT.

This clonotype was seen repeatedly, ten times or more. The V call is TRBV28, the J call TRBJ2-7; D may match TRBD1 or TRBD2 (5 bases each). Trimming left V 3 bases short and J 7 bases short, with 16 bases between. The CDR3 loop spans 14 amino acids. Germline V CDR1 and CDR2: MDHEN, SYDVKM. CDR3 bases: TGTGCCAGCAGTTTTAGACGCCGGGGCCAGGAGCAGTACTTC. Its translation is CASSFRRRGQEQYF.

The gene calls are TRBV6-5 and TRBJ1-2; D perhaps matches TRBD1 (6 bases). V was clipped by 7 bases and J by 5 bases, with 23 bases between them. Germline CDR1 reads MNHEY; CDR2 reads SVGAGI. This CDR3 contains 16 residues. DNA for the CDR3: TGTGCCAGCACTGACAGGTTCGGGGCGGGGGAGTATGGCTACACCTTC. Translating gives CASTDRFGAGEYGYTF.

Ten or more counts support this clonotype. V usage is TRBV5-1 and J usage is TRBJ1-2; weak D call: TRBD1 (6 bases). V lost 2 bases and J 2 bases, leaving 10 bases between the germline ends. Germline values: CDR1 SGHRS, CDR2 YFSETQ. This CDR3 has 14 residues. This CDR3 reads CASSFRGSNYGYTF. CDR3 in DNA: TGCGCCAGCAGCTTCAGGGGATCCAACTATGGCTACACCTTC.

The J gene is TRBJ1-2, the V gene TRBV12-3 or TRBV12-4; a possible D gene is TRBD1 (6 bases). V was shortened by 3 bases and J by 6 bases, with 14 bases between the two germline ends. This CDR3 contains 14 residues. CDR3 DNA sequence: TGTGCCAGCAGTTTGTTGGACAGCAGGAATGGCTACACCTTC. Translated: CASSLLDSRNGYTF.

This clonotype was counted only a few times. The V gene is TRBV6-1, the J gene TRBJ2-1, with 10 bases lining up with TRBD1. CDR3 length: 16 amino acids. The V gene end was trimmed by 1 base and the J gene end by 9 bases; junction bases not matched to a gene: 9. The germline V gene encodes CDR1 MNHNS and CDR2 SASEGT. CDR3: CASSEGSGTGEGEQFF. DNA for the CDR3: TGTGCCAGCAGTGAAGGTTCTGGGACAGGGGAGGGTGAGCAGTTCTTC.

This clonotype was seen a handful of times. CDR3 protein: CATSRDRGQGWQYF. The CDR3 bases are TGTGCCACCAGCCGTGACAGGGGGCAAGGATGGCAGTACTTC. The J gene is TRBJ2-7, the V gene TRBV15; TRBD1 agrees at 10 bases. Germline loops: CDR1 LNHNV, CDR2 YYDKDF (reference sequence). V shed 5 bases, J shed 9 bases, and the junction held 10 bases outside the gene matches. This CDR3 has 14 residues. The whole variable domain, filled in from reference TRBV15 and TRBJ2-7, reads DAMVIQNPRYQVTQFGKPVTLSCSQTLNHNVMYWYQQKSSQAPKLLFHYYDKDFNNEADTPDNFQSRRPNTSFCFLDIRSPGLGDTAMYLCATSRDRGQGWQYFGPGTRLTVT.

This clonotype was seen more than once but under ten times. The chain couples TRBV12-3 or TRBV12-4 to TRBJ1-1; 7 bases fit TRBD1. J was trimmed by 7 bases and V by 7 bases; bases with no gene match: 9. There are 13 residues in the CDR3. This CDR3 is CASNFGTAVEAFF. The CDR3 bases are TGTGCCAGCAATTTCGGGACAGCTGTTGAAGCTTTCTTT.

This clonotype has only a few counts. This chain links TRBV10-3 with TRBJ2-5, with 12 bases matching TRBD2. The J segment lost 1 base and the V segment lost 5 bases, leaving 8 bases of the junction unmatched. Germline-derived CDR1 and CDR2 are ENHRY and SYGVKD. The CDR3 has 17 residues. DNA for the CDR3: TGTGCCATCAGTTTCTCCCGGACTAGCGGGGTCCAAGAGACCCAGTACTTC. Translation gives CAISFSRTSGVQETQYF.

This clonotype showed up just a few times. CDR3 protein: CASDGGEINIQYF. The CDR3 DNA reads TGTGCCAGCGATGGTGGGGAGATAAACATTCAGTACTTC. The rearrangement uses TRBV6-2 or TRBV6-3 and TRBJ2-4; TRBD2 might be the D (5 bases). V shed 8 bases and J shed 6 bases, with 14 bases lying between them. The CDR3 contains 13 residues. Germline V gene lookup returns CDR1 MNHEY and CDR2 SVGEGT.

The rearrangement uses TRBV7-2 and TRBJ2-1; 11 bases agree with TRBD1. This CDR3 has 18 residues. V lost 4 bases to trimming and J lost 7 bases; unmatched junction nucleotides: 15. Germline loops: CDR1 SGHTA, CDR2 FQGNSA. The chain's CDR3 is CASSSKNTGTGGPNEQFF. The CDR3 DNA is TGTGCCAGCAGCTCGAAGAATACCGGGACAGGGGGACCAAATGAGCAGTTCTTC. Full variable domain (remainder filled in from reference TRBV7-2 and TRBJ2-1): GAGVSQSPSNKVTEKGKDVELRCDPISGHTALYWYRQSLGQGLEFLIYFQGNSAPDKSGLPSDRFSAERTGGSVSTLTIQRTQQEDSAVYLCASSSKNTGTGGPNEQFFGPGTRLTVL.

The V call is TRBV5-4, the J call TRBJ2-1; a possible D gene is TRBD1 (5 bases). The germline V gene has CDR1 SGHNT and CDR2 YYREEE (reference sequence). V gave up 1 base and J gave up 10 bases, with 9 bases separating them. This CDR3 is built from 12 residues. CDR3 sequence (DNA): TGTGCCAGCAGCTTGCAGGGATGGGAGCAGTTCTTC. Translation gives CASSLQGWEQFF.

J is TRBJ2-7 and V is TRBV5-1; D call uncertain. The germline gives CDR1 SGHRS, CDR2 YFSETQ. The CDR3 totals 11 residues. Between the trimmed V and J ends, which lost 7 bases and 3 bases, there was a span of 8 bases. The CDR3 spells CASRIHYEQYF. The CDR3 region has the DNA TGCGCCAGCCGGATACACTACGAGCAGTACTTC.

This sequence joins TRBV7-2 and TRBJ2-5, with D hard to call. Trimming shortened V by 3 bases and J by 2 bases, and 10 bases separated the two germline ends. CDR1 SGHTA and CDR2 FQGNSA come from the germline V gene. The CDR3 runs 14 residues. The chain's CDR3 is CASSLMDGQETQYF. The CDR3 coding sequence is TGTGCCAGCAGCTTGATGGACGGACAAGAGACCCAGTACTTC.

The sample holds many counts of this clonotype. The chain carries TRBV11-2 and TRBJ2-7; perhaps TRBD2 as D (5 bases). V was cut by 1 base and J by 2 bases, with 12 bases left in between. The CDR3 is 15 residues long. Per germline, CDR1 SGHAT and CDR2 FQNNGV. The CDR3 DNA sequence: TGTGCCAGCAGCTTAGTCTCGGGATCGGCCTACGAGCAGTACGTC. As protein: CASSLVSGSAYEQYV.

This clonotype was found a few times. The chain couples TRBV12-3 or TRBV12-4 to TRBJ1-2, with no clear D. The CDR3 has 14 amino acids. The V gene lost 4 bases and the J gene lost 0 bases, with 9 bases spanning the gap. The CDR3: CASSYQAANYGYTF. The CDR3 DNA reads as TGTGCCAGCAGTTACCAGGCAGCTAACTATGGCTACACCTTC.

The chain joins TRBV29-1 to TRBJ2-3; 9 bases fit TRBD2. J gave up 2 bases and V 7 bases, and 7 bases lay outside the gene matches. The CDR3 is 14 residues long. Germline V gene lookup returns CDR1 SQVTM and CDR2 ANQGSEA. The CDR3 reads CSGGLAGHTDTQYF. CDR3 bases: TGCAGCGGGGGCCTAGCGGGGCACACAGATACGCAGTATTTT.

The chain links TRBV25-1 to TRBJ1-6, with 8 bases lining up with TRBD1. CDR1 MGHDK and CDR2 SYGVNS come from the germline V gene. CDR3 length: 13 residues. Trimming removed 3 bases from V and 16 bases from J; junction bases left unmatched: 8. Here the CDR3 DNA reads TGTGCCAGCAGTGACCGGACAGGGCGAGGTCTCCACTTT. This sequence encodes CASSDRTGRGLHF.

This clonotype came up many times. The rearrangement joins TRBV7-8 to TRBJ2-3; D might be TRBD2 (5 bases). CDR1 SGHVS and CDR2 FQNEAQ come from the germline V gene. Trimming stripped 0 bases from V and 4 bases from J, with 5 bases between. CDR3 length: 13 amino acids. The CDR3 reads CASSLARADTQYF. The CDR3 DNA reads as TGTGCCAGCAGCTTAGCGCGGGCAGATACGCAGTATTTT. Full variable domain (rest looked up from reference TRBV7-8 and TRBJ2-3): GAGVSQSPRYKVAKRGQDVALRCDPISGHVSLFWYQQALGQGPEFLTYFQNEAQLDKSGLPSDRFFAERPEGSVSTLKIQRTQQEDSAVYLCASSLARADTQYFGPGTRLTVL.

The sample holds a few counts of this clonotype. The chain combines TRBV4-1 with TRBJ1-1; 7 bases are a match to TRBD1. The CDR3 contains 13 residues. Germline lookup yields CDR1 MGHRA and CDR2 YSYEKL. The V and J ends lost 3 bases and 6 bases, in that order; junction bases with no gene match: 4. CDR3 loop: CASSQGQFAEAFF. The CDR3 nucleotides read TGCGCCAGCAGCCAGGGACAGTTCGCTGAAGCTTTCTTT.

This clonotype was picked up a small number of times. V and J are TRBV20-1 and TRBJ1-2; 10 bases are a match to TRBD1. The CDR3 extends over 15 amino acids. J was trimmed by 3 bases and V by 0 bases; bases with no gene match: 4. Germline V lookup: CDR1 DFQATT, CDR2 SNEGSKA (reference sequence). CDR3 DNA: TGCAGTGCTAGAGATCGGACAGGGGGTGACTATGGCTACACCTTC. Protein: CSARDRTGGDYGYTF.

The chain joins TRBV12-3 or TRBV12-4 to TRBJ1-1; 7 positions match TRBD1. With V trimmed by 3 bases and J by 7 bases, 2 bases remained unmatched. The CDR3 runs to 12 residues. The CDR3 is CASSLSGGEAFF. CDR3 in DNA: TGTGCCAGCAGTTTGTCAGGGGGTGAAGCTTTCTTT.

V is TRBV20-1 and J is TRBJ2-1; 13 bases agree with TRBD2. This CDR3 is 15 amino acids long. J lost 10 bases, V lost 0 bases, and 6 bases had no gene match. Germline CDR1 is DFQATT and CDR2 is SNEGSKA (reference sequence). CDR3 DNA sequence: TGCAGTGCTAGAGATTTCGGACTAGCGGGGGAGGAGCAGTTCTTC. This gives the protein CSARDFGLAGEEQFF.

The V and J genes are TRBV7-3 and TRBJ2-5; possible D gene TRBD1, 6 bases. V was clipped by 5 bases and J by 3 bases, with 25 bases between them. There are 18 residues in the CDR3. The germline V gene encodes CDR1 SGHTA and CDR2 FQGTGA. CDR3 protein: CASSRSGLARDTKETQYF. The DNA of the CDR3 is TGTGCCAGCAGCCGGTCCGGCCTTGCGAGGGACACTAAAGAGACCCAGTACTTC. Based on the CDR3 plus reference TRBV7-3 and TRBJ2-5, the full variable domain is GAGVSQTPSNKVTEKGKYVELRCDPISGHTALYWYRQSLGQGPEFLIYFQGTGAADDSGLPNDRFFAVRPEGSVSTLKIQRTERGDSAVYLCASSRSGLARDTKETQYFGPGTRLLVL.

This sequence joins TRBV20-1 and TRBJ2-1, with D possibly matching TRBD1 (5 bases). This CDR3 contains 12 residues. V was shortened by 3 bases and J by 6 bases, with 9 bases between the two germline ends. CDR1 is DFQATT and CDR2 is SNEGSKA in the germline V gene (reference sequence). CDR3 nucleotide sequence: TGCAGTGCTAGTTCCCAGGGCAATGAGCAGTTCTTC. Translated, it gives CSASSQGNEQFF.

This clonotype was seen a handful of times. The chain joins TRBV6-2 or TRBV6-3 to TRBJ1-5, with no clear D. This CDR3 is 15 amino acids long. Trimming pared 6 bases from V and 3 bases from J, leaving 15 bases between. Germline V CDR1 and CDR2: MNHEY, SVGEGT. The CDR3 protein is CASSGRVVDNQPQHF. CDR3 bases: TGTGCCAGCAGCGGGAGGGTCGTAGACAATCAGCCCCAGCATTTT.

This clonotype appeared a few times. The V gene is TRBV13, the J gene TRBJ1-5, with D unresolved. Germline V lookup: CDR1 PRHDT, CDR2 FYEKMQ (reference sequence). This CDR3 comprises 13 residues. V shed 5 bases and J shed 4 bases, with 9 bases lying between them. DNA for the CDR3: TGTGCCAGCAGCCGCAGAGTAAATCAGCCCCAGCATTTT. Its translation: CASSRRVNQPQHF.